This is a list of T cell receptor beta chains from one sample in a study of T cell repertoires in cytomegalovirus infection. Their antigen targets remain unknown. MiXCR was run by TCRdb on the reads, yielding one entry per CDR3 protein. The data show about 160,000 distinct CDR3 sequences, about 20% seen once. The specimen was CD8+ T cells from cultured PBMCs, collected from culture after CMV antigen stimulation. These receptors originate from a human donor in good health (CMV status not recorded). Some clones in this sample may be carry-over from other donors' samples. Each CDR3 is given with its conserved first and last residue.

TRBV28	TRBJ2-7	CASSSIGTSVYEQYF
TRBV6-2/TRBV6-3	TRBJ2-1	CASSYSRASGGADLGNEQFF
TRBV7-9	TRBJ2-2	CASSSGTGITGELFF
TRBV27	TRBJ2-3	CASSSARGGTDTQYF
TRBV10-3	TRBJ1-1	CAISTQGENTEAFF
TRBV7-6	TRBJ2-3	CASSDRVGVTDTQYF
TRBV28	TRBJ2-2	CASSVGNTGELFF
TRBV4-3	TRBJ1-1	CASSLGTGANSTEAFF
TRBV7-8	TRBJ2-1	CASSQGQGENNEQFF
TRBV7-8	TRBJ1-4	CASSSRGGLREKLFF
TRBV7-2	TRBJ2-3	CASSLAGGAGDTQYF
TRBV12-3/TRBV12-4	TRBJ2-7	CASSFGGGYEQYF
TRBV27	TRBJ2-7	CASSPSVGDRPYEQYF
TRBV7-2	TRBJ2-1	CARGDTYNEQFF
TRBV9	TRBJ1-6	CASSVNPGLNSPLHF
TRBV7-2	TRBJ2-5	CASSLVEQETQYF
TRBV2	TRBJ2-7	CASGSASLYEQYF
TRBV4-3	TRBJ2-1	CASSPLGGRSYNEQFF
TRBV4-1	TRBJ1-2	CASSPRFNSGYGYTF
TRBV5-1	TRBJ2-5	CASSRDRGIGETQYF
TRBV7-6	TRBJ2-5	CASSPSKETQYF
TRBV11-2	TRBJ2-1	CASSLDVTQGYNEQFF
TRBV12-3/TRBV12-4	TRBJ1-5	CASSHGQGSQPQHF
TRBV4-3	TRBJ1-2	CASSQERGTGGSYGYTF
TRBV28	TRBJ1-1	CASSPDRGITEAFF
TRBV6-5	TRBJ2-3	CASTAGGSTDTQYF
TRBV7-9	TRBJ2-7	CASSSSRDMVRVPGEQYF
TRBV6-1	TRBJ2-1	CASAQTGSYNEQFF
TRBV5-6	TRBJ2-1	CASSDGGAYNEQFF
TRBV6-6	TRBJ2-7	CASSYLDTYYEQYF
TRBV11-2	TRBJ2-7	CASTPLIPYEQYF
TRBV6-6	TRBJ2-7	CASMGQGYEQYF
TRBV11-2	TRBJ2-1	CASSSTHYNEQFF
TRBV10-3	TRBJ2-3	CAIRPGLGPDTQYF
TRBV28	TRBJ2-3	CASSHRRRSTDTQYF
TRBV6-8	TRBJ2-2	CASSPLAGAVGELFF
TRBV12-3/TRBV12-4	TRBJ1-2	CASSFQATAGGYTF
TRBV6-2/TRBV6-3	TRBJ2-7	CASSPSRGGRIYEQYF
TRBV4-2	TRBJ1-1	CASSQDPFTEAFF
TRBV7-2	TRBJ1-2	CASSLANPSYSRRGYTF
TRBV7-2	TRBJ2-7	CASSVRNRGGEQYF